Listed below are T cell receptor beta chains from one sample, sequenced in a study of shared clonotypes between healthy human individuals. Using immunoSEQ multiplex PCR, the repertoire was profiled, and TCRdb retains in-frame clones only, with some absent. The table includes a few million clones, roughly 95% detected once. Sequencing was done on a sample of naive CD8+ T cells from PBMCs. Receptor source: a young man in good health. Some clones in this sample may be carry-over from other donors' samples. Each CDR3 is given with its conserved first and last residue. The D gene is left open where the match is weak. Clone size, where shown, is once, few, many, or a class for clones that have expanded.

j_call v_call d_call clone_size cdr3_aa cdr3_nt
TRBJ2-2 TRBV7-9 . . CASSRKTTSWTGELFF TGTGCCAGCAGCCGAAAAACGACTAGTTGGACCGGGGAGCTGTTTTTT
TRBJ2-5 TRBV6-5 . once CASSYSENQETQYF TGTGCCAGCAGTTACTCGGAGAACCAAGAGACCCAGTACTTC
TRBJ2-7 TRBV9 TRBD1 . CASSGSRDRSGEQYF TGTGCCAGCAGCGGCTCCCGGGACAGGTCAGGCGAGCAGTACTTC
TRBJ1-3 TRBV28 . . CASSPDLNSGNTIYF TGTGCCAGCAGTCCCGACCTAAACTCTGGAAACACCATATATTTT
TRBJ1-2 TRBV27 TRBD1 . CASSNLLPTGTGEGYTF TGTGCCAGCAGTAACCTCTTACCCACCGGGACAGGGGAGGGCTACACCTTC
TRBJ1-2 TRBV9 . . CASSVGVRENYGYTF TGTGCCAGCAGCGTAGGGGTCAGGGAGAACTATGGCTACACCTTC
TRBJ2-3 TRBV10-2 . . CASSVDRSTDTQYF TGCGCCAGCAGTGTAGACAGAAGCACAGATACGCAGTATTTT
TRBJ1-1 TRBV7-9 . . CASSLSAREEAFF TGTGCCAGCAGCTTATCTGCCAGGGAGGAAGCTTTCTTT
TRBJ2-3 TRBV7-9 TRBD2 . CASSLVGGVPDTQYF TGTGCCAGCAGCTTAGTGGGAGGGGTCCCAGATACGCAGTATTTT
TRBJ1-3 TRBV5-1 . . CASSLREGNLKSGNTIYF TGCGCCAGCAGCTTACGGGAGGGAAACTTGAAGTCAGGCAACACCATATATTTT
TRBJ1-3 TRBV4-1 . . CASSQDGSGNTIYF TGCGCCAGCAGCCAAGACGGCTCTGGAAACACCATATATTTT
TRBJ1-5 TRBV21-1 . . CASSKTDTGNQPQHF TGTGCCAGCAGCAAAACAGACACCGGCAATCAGCCCCAGCATTTT
TRBJ1-1 TRBV19 TRBD1 . CASSIKTGGNTEAFF TGTGCCAGTAGTATTAAGACAGGGGGGAACACTGAAGCTTTCTTT
TRBJ2-1 TRBV7-2 TRBD2 . CASSPLAGASYNEQFF TGTGCCAGCAGCCCCCTAGCGGGAGCCTCCTACAATGAGCAGTTCTTC
TRBJ2-3 TRBV7-9 . once CASSLRTTNNQYF TGTGCCAGCAGTCTTCGGACTACAAATAATCAGTATTTT
TRBJ2-7 TRBV7-9 . . CASSAPDWYEQYF TGTGCCAGCAGCGCCCCGGACTGGTACGAGCAGTACTTC
TRBJ1-2 TRBV19 . few CASSTYRDVYGYTF TGTGCCAGTAGTACTTACCGGGATGTCTATGGCTACACCTTC
TRBJ1-5 TRBV27 . . CASSFIRPDSGDQPQHF TGTGCCAGCAGTTTCATCAGGCCGGACAGCGGAGATCAGCCCCAGCATTTT
TRBJ2-7 TRBV5-4 . . CASSFRDSYEQYF TGTGCCAGCAGCTTCAGGGATTCCTACGAGCAGTACTTC
TRBJ2-7 TRBV6-5 . . CASSPLQENEQYF TGTGCCAGCAGCCCCCTCCAGGAAAACGAGCAGTACTTC
TRBJ2-2 TRBV9 . . CASSVAVGTGLTGELFF TGTGCCAGCAGCGTAGCGGTGGGGACCGGGCTGACCGGGGAGCTGTTTTTT
TRBJ2-7 TRBV2 TRBD2 once CASSLPPGLEHYEQYF TGTGCCAGCAGCCTGCCGCCGGGACTAGAACACTACGAGCAGTACTTC
TRBJ2-5 TRBV28 TRBD2 . CASSLVGLARETQYF TGTGCCAGCAGTTTAGTTGGACTAGCGCGAGAGACCCAGTACTTC
TRBJ1-4 TRBV16 . . CASSQSPARVGWLDEKLFF TGTGCCAGCAGCCAATCCCCCGCACGGGTGGGGTGGCTGGATGAAAAACTGTTTTTT
TRBJ2-6 TRBV27 TRBD1 . CASSGQGAGANVLTF TGTGCCAGCAGTGGACAGGGCGCTGGGGCCAACGTCCTGACTTTC
TRBJ2-7 TRBV6-1 . . CASRWFPGYEQYF TGTGCCAGCAGATGGTTCCCCGGCTACGAGCAGTACTTC
TRBJ2-1 TRBV27 . once CASSPGPHNEQFF TGTGCCAGCAGCCCAGGCCCTCACAATGAGCAGTTCTTC
TRBJ2-1 TRBV4-1 TRBD2 . CASSQDPTSWGGEQFF TGCGCCAGCAGCCAAGATCCGACTTCGTGGGGGGGGGAGCAGTTCTTC
TRBJ1-2 TRBV27 . . CASSPSLYGYTF TGTGCCAGCAGTCCTTCCCTCTATGGCTACACCTTC
TRBJ1-5 TRBV28 . . CASSLSVGNQPQHF TGTGCCAGCAGTTTATCTGTAGGCAATCAGCCCCAGCATTTT
TRBJ2-3 TRBV7-9 TRBD2 . CASSLGTSGIVTQYF TGTGCCAGCAGCTTGGGGACTAGCGGGATTGTTACGCAGTATTTT
TRBJ2-3 TRBV7-8 . once CASSPDSDRTDTQYF TGTGCCAGCAGCCCTGATAGCGACCGCACAGATACGCAGTATTTT
TRBJ2-1 TRBV21-1 . . CASSKGMAPSSYNEQFF TGTGCCAGCAGCAAAGGAATGGCGCCGAGCTCCTACAATGAGCAGTTCTTC
TRBJ1-1 TRBV30 . few CAASDGNTEAFF TGTGCCGCTTCGGACGGGAACACTGAAGCTTTCTTT
TRBJ1-5 TRBV27 TRBD1 . CASSPRQGWGQPQHF TGTGCCAGCAGTCCGCGACAGGGTTGGGGTCAGCCCCAGCATTTT
TRBJ1-2 TRBV10-3 . . CAISELWSEELDSYGYTF TGTGCCATCAGTGAGCTCTGGTCTGAGGAGCTCGACTCCTATGGCTACACCTTC
TRBJ2-5 TRBV11-2 . . CASSFRRTLGETQYF TGTGCCAGCAGCTTTCGGAGGACCCTGGGGGAGACCCAGTACTTC
TRBJ2-7 TRBV4-1 TRBD1 once CASSRGGTGVYEQYF TGCGCCAGCAGTCGAGGTGGGACAGGAGTCTACGAGCAGTACTTC
TRBJ2-7 TRBV11-2 TRBD2 . CASSGGTSGHLEQYF TGTGCCAGCAGCGGCGGGACTAGCGGACATTTGGAGCAGTACTTC
TRBJ2-6 TRBV18 . . CASSPTSLRDTTSGANVLTF TGTGCCAGCTCACCAACCTCTCTCCGGGACACTACATCTGGGGCCAACGTCCTGACTTTC
TRBJ2-7 TRBV13 TRBD2 . CASSPGLAGVWRDEQYF TGTGCCAGCAGCCCAGGACTAGCGGGAGTCTGGAGGGACGAGCAGTACTTC